Following are 17 T cell receptor beta chains from one sample sequenced in a study of cytomegalovirus exposure and HLA in healthy donors (dated by TCRdb to between 2016 and 2019). Libraries were made using the immunoSEQ multiplex PCR assay. For the multiplex PCR, a mixture combining 60 forward primers for TCR Vbeta segments and 13 reverse primers for TCR Jbeta segments was used. TCRdb provides this immuneACCESS table in a form limited to in-frame rearrangements. Some clones are lacking; in checked studies, under half of them reflect an unresolved V gene, and why the rest are absent is not known. Across this sample there are about 150,000 clones, with approximately 81% seen only once. About 4.1% of the sample rests with the top ten. The sample taken for sequencing was PBMCs. These receptors were collected from a middle-aged woman in good health and CMV-seropositive.

The V and J genes are TRBV7-2 and TRBJ2-7; 9 bases are shared with TRBD1. The germline V gene encodes CDR1 SGHTA and CDR2 FQGNSA. The CDR3 totals 15 residues. V dropped 2 bases and J dropped 4; count of bases not matched to a gene: 6. CDR3 protein: CASSLTPGQGYEQYF. In nucleotides, the CDR3 is TGTGCCAGCAGCTTAACCCCGGGACAGGGTTACGAGCAGTACTTC.

The J gene is TRBJ1-3, the V gene TRBV28; 9 bases map to TRBD1. The junction had 9 bases not matched to a gene; V was cut back by 3 bases and J by 0 bases. The length of the CDR3 is 18 residues. CDR1 MDHEN and CDR2 SYDVKM come from the germline V gene. The CDR3 DNA sequence: TGTGCCAGCAGTTTCTCGATCGGGACAGGGCCCTCTGGAAACACCATATATTTT. As protein: CASSFSIGTGPSGNTIYF.

V gene TRBV28 combines with J gene TRBJ1-5, with a tentative D call TRBD1 (6 bases). V gave up 3 bases and J gave up 4 bases, with 13 bases separating them. The CDR3 is 15 residues long. Germline V gives CDR1 MDHEN, CDR2 SYDVKM. For the CDR3, the DNA is TGTGCCAGCAGTTTTGAGGGGACATCAAATCAGCCCCAGCATTTT. This gives the protein CASSFEGTSNQPQHF.

The CDR3 reads CASSSPTGLTYGYTF. CDR3 DNA sequence: TGTGCCAGCAGCTCACCGACAGGTTTGACCTATGGCTACACCTTC. The J gene is TRBJ1-2, the V gene TRBV7-2; D is perhaps TRBD1 (6 bases). V was pared by 4 bases and J by 4 bases, with 16 bases between. Germline V gene lookup returns CDR1 SGHTA and CDR2 FQGNSA. The CDR3 runs to 15 residues.

The rearrangement joins TRBV21-1 to TRBJ2-5; the tabulated D call, TRBD2, remains unverified against the DNA. TRBV21-1 is marked as a pseudogene. This CDR3 spans 14 amino acids. CDR3 sequence reads: CASSKVPRWETQYF. The CDR3 coding sequence is TGTGCCAGCAGCAAAGTTCCCCGGTGGGAGACCCAGTACTTC.

A few counts support this clone. The V call is TRBV27, the J call TRBJ1-5; D might be TRBD1 (6 bases). CDR1 and CDR2 (germline): MNHEY, SMNVEV (reference sequence). The V end was cut by 3 bases, the J end by 0 bases, with 9 bases between. CDR3 length equals 15 residues. The CDR3 DNA reads as TGTGCCAGCAGTTTGGACAGTTATAGCAATCAGCCCCAGCATTTT. Translated, it gives CASSLDSYSNQPQHF.

The chain uses TRBV20-1 and TRBJ1-2; D not resolved. Deletions cut 6 bases from V and 10 bases from J, with 9 bases between. From germline, CDR1 is DFQATT and CDR2 SNEGSKA (reference sequence). The CDR3 runs to 9 residues. This CDR3 is CSASVAYTF. CDR3 in DNA: TGCAGTGCCTCGGTCGCCTACACCTTC.

The chain couples TRBV28 to TRBJ2-5, with D tentatively TRBD2 (5 bases). The germline V and J ends were trimmed by 5 bases and 2 bases, with 15 bases remaining between them. Germline V gene lookup returns CDR1 MDHEN and CDR2 SYDVKM. CDR3 length: 15 residues. The CDR3 bases are TGTGCCAGCAGTAAACGGGATTTGTGGCAAGAGACCCAGTACTTC. Protein sequence: CASSKRDLWQETQYF. The variable domain in full, with the rest retrieved from reference TRBV28 and TRBJ2-5, is DVKVTQSSRYLVKRTGEKVFLECVQDMDHENMFWYRQDPGLGLRLIYFSYDVKMKEKGDIPEGYSVSREKKERFSLILESASTNQTSMYLCASSKRDLWQETQYFGPGTRLLVL.

The count of this clone is one. CDR3 loop: CASSFPEGGTEETQYF. Here the CDR3 DNA reads TGTGCCAGCAGCTTCCCCGAGGGAGGGACTGAAGAGACCCAGTACTTC. The chain uses TRBV7-6 and TRBJ2-5; 7 bases line up with TRBD2. From germline, CDR1 is SGHVS and CDR2 FNYEAQ. The ends lost 3 bases at V and 3 bases at J; junction bases unmatched: 10. The CDR3 is 16 amino acids.

As concerns this clone: The junction shows a germline mismatch at one end, possibly a read error. V and J are TRBV7-2 and TRBJ2-4; 9 bases fit TRBD2. The germline V gene encodes CDR1 SGHTA and CDR2 FQGNSA. CDR3 size: 15 residues. As DNA, the CDR3 is TGTGCCAGCAGCTCGACGGGACTAGCCACGTACATTCAGCACTTC. Residues: CASSSTGLATYIQHF.

The rearrangement uses TRBV29-1 and TRBJ1-4; TRBD1 matches at 7 bases. The junction had 5 bases not matched to a gene; V was cut back by 5 bases and J by 5 bases. This CDR3 has 13 residues. The germline CDR1 and CDR2 sequences are SQVTM and ANQGSEA. CDR3 region: CSVRGQGNEKLFF. DNA for the CDR3: TGCAGCGTTAGGGGGCAAGGGAATGAAAAACTGTTTTTT.

V usage is TRBV27 and J usage is TRBJ2-1; 15 bases match TRBD2. Germline CDR1 is MNHEY and CDR2 is SMNVEV (reference sequence). This CDR3 has 16 residues. V trimming: 5 bases; J trimming: 8 bases; junction bases outside the gene matches: 7. The CDR3 loop is CASSPGLAGGMYEQFF. The CDR3 DNA sequence: TGTGCCAGCAGTCCCGGACTAGCGGGAGGGATGTATGAGCAGTTCTTC.

V is TRBV19 and J is TRBJ1-2, with 8 nucleotides matching TRBD1. V lost 9 bases, J lost 4 bases, and 7 bases stayed unmatched. Germline V gene lookup returns CDR1 LNHDA and CDR2 SQIVND (reference sequence). This CDR3 region has 13 residues. In DNA, the CDR3 is TGTGCCAGCTTCTCGGGGACAGGCTATGGCTACACCTTC. Amino acids: CASFSGTGYGYTF.

V gene TRBV15 combines with J gene TRBJ2-7; 10 bases match TRBD2. Trimming removed 5 bases from V and 4 bases from J; junction bases left unmatched: 11. CDR3 length: 16 amino acids. The germline gives CDR1 LNHNV, CDR2 YYDKDF (reference sequence). CDR3 region: CATSSRRASGGYEQYF. The CDR3 region has the DNA TGTGCCACCAGCTCGCGGCGGGCTAGCGGGGGTTACGAGCAGTACTTC.

This clone was detected only a few times. This chain uses TRBV6-5 with TRBJ1-6, with no clear D. The germline gives CDR1 MNHEY, CDR2 SVGAGI. The CDR3 consists of 15 residues. V dropped 6 bases and J dropped 2 bases, with 11 bases sitting between them. This CDR3 reads CASRIRVTYNSPLHF. The CDR3 region has the DNA TGTGCCAGCAGGATTCGGGTGACCTATAATTCACCCCTCCACTTT.

This sequence joins TRBV28 and TRBJ1-2; no clear D. The CDR3 sequence is 17 residues long. The V and J ends lost 4 bases and 2 bases respectively, with 20 bases between them. Germline-derived CDR1 and CDR2 are MDHEN and SYDVKM. The DNA for the CDR3 is TGTGCCAGCAGTTCGGACGGGAGGCCGGTTCAGAACTATGGCTACACCTTC. Its translation is CASSSDGRPVQNYGYTF.

Written as DNA, the CDR3 is TGTGCCAGCAGTCTACAGGGGGCGCCCGGGGAGCTGTTTTTT. Translating gives CASSLQGAPGELFF. The chain couples TRBV27 to TRBJ2-2, with 9 bases aligning to TRBD1. Germline V gives CDR1 MNHEY, CDR2 SMNVEV (reference sequence). The CDR3 totals 14 residues. V was clipped by 5 bases and J by 6 bases; unmatched bases: 4.